These 16 T cell receptor beta chains share one sample of origin, sequenced in a study of blood T cell repertoires in COVID-19. TCRdb's copy holds only in-frame clones and misses some; the assay was immunoSEQ multiplex PCR. Of some 120,000 clones listed, around nine tenths are singletons. Sequenced sample: peripheral blood. The receptors here all came from a woman aged 50 to 60 with acute or convalescent COVID-19.

V is TRBV12-3 or TRBV12-4 and J is TRBJ1-1; D is unresolved. This CDR3 spans 12 amino acids. Trimming left V 3 bases short and J 2 bases short, with 4 bases between. The CDR3 is CASSLSNTEAFF. In DNA form, the CDR3 reads TGTGCCAGCAGTTTGAGCAACACTGAAGCTTTCTTT.

The chain recombines TRBV30 with TRBJ1-2; tentative D call: TRBD1 (5 bases). Trimming left V 4 bases short and J 4 bases short, with 13 bases between. Per germline, CDR1 GTSNPN and CDR2 SVGIG (reference sequence). The CDR3 consists of 13 residues. In DNA form, the CDR3 reads TGTGCCTGGATCGGGGACGGGAGCTATGGCTACACCTTC. It translates to CAWIGDGSYGYTF. Complete variable domain (other parts from reference TRBV30 and TRBJ1-2): SQTIHQWPATLVQPVGSPLSLECTVEGTSNPNLYWYRQAAGRGLQLLFYSVGIGQISSEVPQNLSASRPQDRQFILSSKKLLLSDSGFYLCAWIGDGSYGYTFGSGTRLTVV.

V gene TRBV29-1 combines with J gene TRBJ1-1; D unclear. The CDR3 extends over 14 amino acids. Trimming took off 0 bases at V and 1 base at J, with 9 bases between the two ends. CDR1 is SQVTM and CDR2 is ANQGSEA in the germline V gene. The DNA of the CDR3 is TGCAGCGTTGAAGAGAACTGGGCGAACACTGAAGCTTTCTTT. Its translation is CSVEENWANTEAFF.

The rearrangement links TRBV7-3 to TRBJ1-1; no reliable D call. V dropped 4 bases and J dropped 4 bases, with 13 bases sitting between them. This CDR3 contains 14 residues. Germline assignment: CDR1 SGHTA and CDR2 FQGTGA. The CDR3 DNA reads TGTGCCAGCAGCTCAACAGTTTCCAGCACTGAAGCTTTCTTT. The encoded protein is CASSSTVSSTEAFF.

This clone appeared a single time. The chain employs TRBV4-1 and TRBJ1-2; D gene uncertain. V was cut by 1 base and J by 5 bases, with 8 bases left in between. CDR3 length: 13 residues. Germline CDR1 is MGHRA and CDR2 is YSYEKL. The CDR3 DNA follows: TGCGCCAGCAGCCAAGGACATCAATATGGCTACACCTTC. This translates into CASSQGHQYGYTF.

The J gene is TRBJ1-2, the V gene TRBV5-4; 7 bases are shared with TRBD1. V lost 4 bases to trimming and J lost 1 base; unmatched junction nucleotides: 1. The germline V gene encodes CDR1 SGHNT and CDR2 YYREEE (reference sequence). The CDR3 length is 13 residues. The CDR3 is CASSRDSNYGYTF. CDR3 nucleotide sequence: TGTGCCAGCAGCCGGGACAGTAACTATGGCTACACCTTC.

This clone was detected once. This chain links TRBV5-4 with TRBJ2-2; TRBD2 might be the D (6 bases). V gave up 6 bases and J gave up 6 bases, with 15 bases separating them. This CDR3 is built from 14 residues. CDR1 and CDR2 (germline): SGHNT, YYREEE (reference sequence). This CDR3 is CASTPGTPPGELFF. In DNA, the CDR3 is TGTGCCAGCACCCCTGGGACTCCTCCCGGGGAGCTGTTTTTT.

The rearrangement links TRBV5-1 to TRBJ1-2; possibly TRBD1 for D (6 bases). The CDR3 is made up of 12 amino acids. Germline V gene data show CDR1 as SGHRS and CDR2 as YFSETQ. V shed 4 bases and J shed 9 bases, with 13 bases lying between them. This chain's CDR3 is CASSRDTLSYTF. CDR3 DNA: TGCGCCAGCAGCCGGGACACTCTAAGCTACACCTTC.

The V gene is TRBV27, the J gene TRBJ1-1; perhaps TRBD1 as D (5 bases). This CDR3 comprises 12 residues. Germline V gene data show CDR1 as MNHEY and CDR2 as SMNVEV (reference sequence). V was pared by 7 bases and J by 7 bases, with 13 bases between. The DNA for the CDR3 is TGTGCCAGCACCCAATGGGGGGGTGAAGCTTTCTTT. Residues: CASTQWGGEAFF.

The chain has TRBV6-2 or TRBV6-3 and TRBJ2-7; D possibly corresponds to TRBD1 (6 bases). This CDR3 contains 17 residues. Germline assignment: CDR1 MNHEY and CDR2 SVGEGT. V was pared by 3 bases and J by 2 bases, with 20 bases between. Here the CDR3 reads CASSYNLWEQGAYEQYF. The DNA of the CDR3 is TGTGCCAGCAGTTATAACCTGTGGGAACAGGGAGCCTACGAGCAGTACTTC.

The chain is built from TRBV9 and TRBJ2-3; TRBD2 agrees at 12 bases. CDR1 and CDR2 (germline): SGDLS, YYNGEE. V was pared by 0 bases and J by 2 bases, with 10 bases of the junction left unmatched. The CDR3 runs to 19 residues. CDR3 coding DNA: TGTGCCAGCAGCGTAGAGGTACCTAGCGGGAGGGCCAACACAGATACGCAGTATTTT. Translated, it gives CASSVEVPSGRANTDTQYF. The variable domain in full, with the rest retrieved from reference TRBV9 and TRBJ2-3, is DSGVTQTPKHLITATGQRVTLRCSPRSGDLSVYWYQQSLDQGLQFLIQYYNGEERAKGNILERFSAQQFPDLHSELNLSSLELGDSALYFCASSVEVPSGRANTDTQYFGPGTRLTVL.

V usage is TRBV29-1 and J usage is TRBJ1-1, with 7 bases matching TRBD1. Germline V gives CDR1 SQVTM, CDR2 ANQGSEA. The ends lost 3 bases at V and 5 bases at J; junction bases unmatched: 9. The CDR3 is 14 amino acids. The DNA of the CDR3 is TGCAGCGTTGAGACAGGGTTTAGAGGGACTGAAGCTTTCTTT. Translation: CSVETGFRGTEAFF.

This clone was found once. The rearrangement links TRBV30 to TRBJ1-2, with D perhaps matching TRBD1 (5 bases). Germline values: CDR1 GTSNPN, CDR2 SVGIG (reference sequence). This CDR3 region has 15 residues. The germline V and J ends were trimmed by 3 bases and 4 bases, with 18 bases remaining between them. CDR3 loop: CAWSQNDRGFYGYTF. In nucleotides, the CDR3 is TGTGCCTGGAGCCAAAACGACAGAGGATTCTATGGCTACACCTTC.

The V call is TRBV5-1, the J call TRBJ1-3; a possible D gene is TRBD1 (5 bases). The CDR3 contains 17 residues. Trimming took off 0 bases at V and 0 bases at J, with 13 bases between the two ends. Germline CDR1 and CDR2: SGHRS and YFSETQ. The CDR3 DNA follows: TGCGCCAGCAGCTTGGGCGACAGTCCGAGCTCTGGAAACACCATATATTTT. Translated, it gives CASSLGDSPSSGNTIYF.

The chain employs TRBV9 and TRBJ1-2, with 8 bases identical to TRBD1. The CDR3 has 15 amino acids. V trimming: 4 bases; J trimming: 4 bases; junction bases outside the gene matches: 9. CDR1 is SGDLS and CDR2 is YYNGEE in the germline V gene. CDR3 region: CASSTGATGGYGYTF. The CDR3 DNA is TGTGCCAGCAGCACAGGGGCTACAGGGGGCTATGGCTACACCTTC.

V is TRBV6-5 and J is TRBJ1-5; TRBD1 is a possible D gene (6 bases). The CDR3 contains 14 residues. V lost 4 bases, J lost 3 bases, and 10 bases lay in between. Germline CDR1 reads MNHEY; CDR2 reads SVGAGI. The CDR3 sequence: CASSFRGPNQPQHF. Here the CDR3 DNA reads TGTGCCAGCAGTTTCAGGGGCCCCAATCAGCCCCAGCATTTT.